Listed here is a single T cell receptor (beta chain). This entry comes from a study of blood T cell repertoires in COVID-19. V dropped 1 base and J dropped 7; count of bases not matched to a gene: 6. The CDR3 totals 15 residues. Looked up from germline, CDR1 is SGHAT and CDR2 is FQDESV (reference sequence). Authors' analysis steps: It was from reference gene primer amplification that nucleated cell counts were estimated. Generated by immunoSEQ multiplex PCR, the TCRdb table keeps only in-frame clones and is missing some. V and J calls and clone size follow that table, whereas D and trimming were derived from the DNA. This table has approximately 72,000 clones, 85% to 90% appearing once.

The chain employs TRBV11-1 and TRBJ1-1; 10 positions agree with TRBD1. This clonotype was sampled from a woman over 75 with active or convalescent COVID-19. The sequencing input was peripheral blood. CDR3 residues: CASSLGAGTGDEAFF. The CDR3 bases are TGTGCCAGCAGCTTAGGGGCCGGGACAGGGGATGAAGCTTTCTTT.